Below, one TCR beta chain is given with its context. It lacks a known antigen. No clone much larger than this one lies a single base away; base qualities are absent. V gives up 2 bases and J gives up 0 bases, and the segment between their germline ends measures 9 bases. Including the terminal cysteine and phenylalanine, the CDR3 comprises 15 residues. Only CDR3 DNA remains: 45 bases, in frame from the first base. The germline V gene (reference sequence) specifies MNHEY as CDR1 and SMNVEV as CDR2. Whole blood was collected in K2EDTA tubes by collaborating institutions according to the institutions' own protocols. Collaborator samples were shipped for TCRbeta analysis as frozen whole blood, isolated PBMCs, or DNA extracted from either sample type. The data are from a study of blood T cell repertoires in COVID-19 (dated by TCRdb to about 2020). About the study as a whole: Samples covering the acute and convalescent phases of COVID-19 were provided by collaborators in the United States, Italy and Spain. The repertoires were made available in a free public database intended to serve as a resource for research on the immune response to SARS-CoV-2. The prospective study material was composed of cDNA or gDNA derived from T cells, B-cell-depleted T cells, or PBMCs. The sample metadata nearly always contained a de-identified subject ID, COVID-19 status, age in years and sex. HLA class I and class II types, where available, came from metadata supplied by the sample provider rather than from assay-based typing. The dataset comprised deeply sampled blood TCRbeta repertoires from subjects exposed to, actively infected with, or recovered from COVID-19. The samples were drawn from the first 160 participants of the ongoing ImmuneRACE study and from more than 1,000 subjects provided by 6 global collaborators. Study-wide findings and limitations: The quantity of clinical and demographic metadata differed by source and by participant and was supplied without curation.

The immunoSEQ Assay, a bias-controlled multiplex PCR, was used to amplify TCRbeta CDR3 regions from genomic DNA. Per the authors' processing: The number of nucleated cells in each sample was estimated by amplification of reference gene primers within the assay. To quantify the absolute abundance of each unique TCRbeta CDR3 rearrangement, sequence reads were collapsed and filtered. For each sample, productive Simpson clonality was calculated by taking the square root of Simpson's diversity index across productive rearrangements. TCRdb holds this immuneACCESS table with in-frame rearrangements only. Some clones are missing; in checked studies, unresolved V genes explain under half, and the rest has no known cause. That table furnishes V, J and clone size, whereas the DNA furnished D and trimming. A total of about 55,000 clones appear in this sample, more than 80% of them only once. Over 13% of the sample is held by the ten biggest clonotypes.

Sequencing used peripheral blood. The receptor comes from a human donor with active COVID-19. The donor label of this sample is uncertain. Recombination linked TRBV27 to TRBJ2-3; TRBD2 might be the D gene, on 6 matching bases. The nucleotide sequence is TGTGCCAGCAGTTTAGCGGGATCCAGCACAGATACGCAGTATTTT. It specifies CASSLAGSSTDTQYF.